Following are 30 T cell receptor beta chains from one sample sequenced in a study of shared clonotypes between healthy human individuals. Using immunoSEQ multiplex PCR, the repertoire was profiled, and TCRdb retains in-frame clones only, with some absent. The sample yields over a million clones, 95% to 99% seen once. Sequencing input: naive CD4+ T cells sorted from blood. Subset meaning: CD45RA+ positively selected. The receptor set was obtained from a man aged 30 to 39 in good health.

The chain links TRBV7-2 to TRBJ1-1; D gene uncertain. Germline-derived CDR1 and CDR2 are SGHTA and FQGNSA. The CDR3 length is 15 residues. V was cut by 0 bases and J by 5 bases, with 13 bases left in between. CDR3 sequence reads: CASSLALSRETEAFF. The CDR3 DNA reads TGTGCCAGCAGCTTAGCGCTCTCTAGGGAAACTGAAGCTTTCTTT.

The chain's CDR3 is CASSPVGTSRYEQYF. For the CDR3, the DNA is TGTGCCAGCAGCCCGGTAGGGACTAGCAGGTACGAGCAGTACTTC. The J gene is TRBJ2-7, the V gene TRBV5-4, with TRBD2 matching 9 bases. The CDR3 is 15 residues long. V shed 4 bases, J shed 4 bases, and the junction held 9 bases outside the gene matches. Per germline, CDR1 SGHNT and CDR2 YYREEE (reference sequence).

As to this clone: Other DNA sequences in the same sample also yield this CDR3. The chain combines TRBV19 with TRBJ1-3; D gene unclear. The V and J ends lost 5 bases and 0 bases respectively, with 5 bases between them. CDR1 and CDR2 from the germline V gene are LNHDA and SQIVND (reference sequence). The CDR3 covers 13 residues. CDR3 sequence reads: CASSQNSGNTIYF. For the CDR3, the DNA is TGTGCCAGTAGTCAGAACTCTGGAAACACCATATATTTT.

The rearrangement joins TRBV5-1 to TRBJ2-1; tentative D call: TRBD1 (6 bases). This CDR3 comprises 15 residues. Germline assignment: CDR1 SGHRS and CDR2 YFSETQ. Trimming cost V 4 bases and J 7 bases, with 18 bases left between them. Here the CDR3 DNA reads TGCGCCAGCAGCCCGAACTCGACAGGCCGGAATGAGCAGTTCTTC. This encodes CASSPNSTGRNEQFF.

V and J are TRBV7-9 and TRBJ2-7, with D perhaps being TRBD1 or TRBD2 (5 bases each). Trimming took off 6 bases at V and 3 bases at J, with 12 bases between the two ends. The CDR3 spans 13 residues. CDR1 SEHNR and CDR2 FQNEAQ come from the germline V gene (reference sequence). The CDR3 region is CASSARDGYEQYF. The DNA of the CDR3 is TGTGCCAGCAGTGCCAGGGACGGCTACGAGCAGTACTTC.

J is TRBJ2-2 and V is TRBV6-1; 7 bases are a match to TRBD1. Trimming removed 11 bases from V and 5 bases from J; junction bases left unmatched: 11. CDR3 length: 14 amino acids. Germline CDR1 reads MNHNS; CDR2 reads SASEGT. CDR3 amino acids: CAGKGAEYTGELFF. The CDR3 region has the DNA TGTGCCGGAAAGGGGGCGGAGTATACCGGGGAGCTGTTTTTT.

The genes are TRBV11-2 and TRBJ2-7; D is unclear. The CDR3 contains 13 residues. Deletions cut 5 bases from V and 4 bases from J, with 12 bases between. Germline assignment: CDR1 SGHAT and CDR2 FQNNGV. The DNA of the CDR3 is TGTGCCAGCAGCGCGGACCCCGGTTACGAGCAGTACTTC. Amino acid sequence: CASSADPGYEQYF.

The genes are TRBV27 and TRBJ2-5; 8 nucleotides match TRBD2. The CDR3 length is 16 residues. The germline V gene encodes CDR1 MNHEY and CDR2 SMNVEV (reference sequence). V shed 3 bases and J 7 bases; nucleotides not matched to a gene: 13. The CDR3, as DNA: TGTGCCAGCAGTTTTCGGGGGGGGACCTTCGCAGGGACCCAGTACTTC. It translates to CASSFRGGTFAGTQYF.

V is TRBV5-5 and J is TRBJ1-3, with TRBD1 identical over 7 bases. The CDR3 runs 18 residues. V shed 4 bases and J 0 bases; nucleotides not matched to a gene: 13. Germline V gene lookup returns CDR1 SGHKS and CDR2 YYEKEE (reference sequence). Here the CDR3 reads CASSPGQRPALSGNTIYF. CDR3 DNA sequence: TGTGCCAGCAGCCCGGGACAGCGACCAGCCCTCTCTGGAAACACCATATATTTT.

This rearrangement joins TRBV20-1 to TRBJ2-7; D gene unclear. CDR1 DFQATT and CDR2 SNEGSKA come from the germline V gene (reference sequence). V lost 6 bases and J 6 bases, leaving 9 bases between the germline ends. CDR3 length: 10 residues. CDR3 sequence (DNA): TGCAGTGCCAGGATAACCGAGCAGTACTTC. Its translation is CSARITEQYF.

The V gene is TRBV29-1, the J gene TRBJ2-7, with D hard to call. The CDR3 spans 12 residues. CDR1 and CDR2 (germline): SQVTM, ANQGSEA. Trimming removed 7 bases from V and 6 bases from J, with 16 bases in between. The DNA for the CDR3 is TGCAGCGGAGGAGATTTAGTACTCGAGCAGTACTTC. It translates to CSGGDLVLEQYF.

This chain connects TRBV6-1 to TRBJ2-7, with 12 bases lining up with TRBD2. The CDR3 loop spans 17 amino acids. Trimming cost V 0 bases and J 3 bases; bases outside gene matches: 6. Germline CDR1 is MNHNS and CDR2 is SASEGT. The CDR3 DNA reads as TGTGCCAGCAGTGAAGCAAGACTAGCGGGAGCCCACTACGAGCAGTACTTC. This encodes CASSEARLAGAHYEQYF.

This clone showed up just once. This chain connects TRBV6-1 to TRBJ1-5, with a weak D call TRBD1 (6 bases). Trimming removed 4 bases at V and 1 base at J, with 14 bases between. The CDR3 runs 16 residues. From germline, CDR1 is MNHNS and CDR2 SASEGT. The CDR3 region is CASSAGAPRSNQPQHF. The DNA of the CDR3 is TGTGCCAGCAGTGCGGGGGCCCCTCGCAGCAATCAGCCCCAGCATTTT.

This chain joins TRBV11-3 and TRBJ2-1; 12 nucleotides match TRBD2. This CDR3 has 19 amino acids. CDR1 is SGHNT and CDR2 is YENEEA in the germline V gene. The V gene end was trimmed by 2 bases and the J gene end by 1 base; junction bases not matched to a gene: 9. The CDR3 region has the DNA TGTGCCAGCAGCTTACATTCCGTGGGACTAGCGGGTTCCTACAATGAGCAGTTCTTC. Translation: CASSLHSVGLAGSYNEQFF.

J is TRBJ2-3 and V is TRBV4-1; D possibly matches TRBD1 or TRBD2 (5 bases each). CDR1 and CDR2 (germline): MGHRA, YSYEKL. V was cut by 4 bases and J by 1 base, with 12 bases left in between. The CDR3 consists of 15 residues. The DNA of the CDR3 is TGCGCCAGCAGCCTGGGGGAACGGGGCACAGATACGCAGTATTTT. Protein: CASSLGERGTDTQYF.

This chain uses TRBV9 with TRBJ1-4; unclear D gene. The CDR3 has 11 residues. V gave up 7 bases and J gave up 5 bases, with 6 bases separating them. Germline V gene sequence: CDR1 SGDLS, CDR2 YYNGEE. The DNA for the CDR3 is TGTGCCAGCGGAGAAAATGAAAAACTGTTTTTT. Translated, it gives CASGENEKLFF.

The genes are TRBV29-1 and TRBJ1-2; D may be TRBD1 (5 bases). From germline, CDR1 is SQVTM and CDR2 ANQGSEA. Trimming removed 2 bases from V and 3 bases from J, with 10 bases in between. CDR3 size: 13 residues. CDR3 protein: CSVENGGDYGYTF. The CDR3 bases are TGCAGCGTTGAAAACGGGGGGGACTATGGCTACACCTTC.

CDR3: CASLEVETQYF. The CDR3, as DNA: TGTGCCAGCTTGGAGGTAGAGACCCAGTACTTC. This chain joins TRBV28 and TRBJ2-5; TRBD2 is a possible D gene (5 bases). V lost 8 bases and J lost 4, with 8 bases in between. Germline CDR1 is MDHEN and CDR2 is SYDVKM. This CDR3 region has 11 residues.

This chain links TRBV28 with TRBJ2-1; 10 bases agree with TRBD1. The CDR3 is 18 residues long. Germline V CDR1 and CDR2: MDHEN, SYDVKM. J gave up 8 bases and V 6 bases, and 19 bases lay outside the gene matches. The CDR3 bases are TGTGCCAGCAGCCTACTTGGGGGACCCGGGACAGGGGTGTATGAGCAGTTCTTC. Translating gives CASSLLGGPGTGVYEQFF.

The chain combines TRBV6-1 with TRBJ2-1, with 8 bases fitting TRBD2. There are 13 residues in the CDR3. Germline CDR1 reads MNHNS; CDR2 reads SASEGT. After removal of 1 base from V and 12 bases from J, the junction contained 5 bases not matched to a gene. The CDR3 here is CASSEGIAGWQFF. The CDR3 DNA is TGTGCCAGCAGTGAAGGAATAGCGGGATGGCAGTTCTTC.

CDR3 sequence: CATSRGGSLTIYF. The CDR3 DNA sequence: TGTGCCACCAGCAGAGGTGGCAGTCTCACCATATATTTT. The J gene is TRBJ1-3, the V gene TRBV15; D unresolved. The V gene lost 1 base and the J gene lost 9 bases, with 10 bases spanning the gap. There are 13 residues in the CDR3. CDR1 is LNHNV and CDR2 is YYDKDF in the germline V gene (reference sequence).

V and J are TRBV2 and TRBJ2-5; D is unresolved. CDR1 is SNHLY, CDR2 FYNNEI, per germline. V was shortened by 7 bases and J by 5 bases, with 11 bases between the two germline ends. The CDR3 sequence is 12 residues long. The CDR3 here is CASKEGLETQYF. CDR3 DNA: TGTGCCAGCAAGGAAGGGCTGGAGACCCAGTACTTC.

The chain combines TRBV27 with TRBJ2-7; D is tentatively TRBD1 or TRBD2 (5 bases each). This CDR3 has 14 amino acids. V was pared by 10 bases and J by 3 bases, with 19 bases between. CDR1 MNHEY and CDR2 SMNVEV come from the germline V gene (reference sequence). CDR3 region: CATRPGATDYEQYF. CDR3 in DNA: TGTGCCACCCGCCCCGGGGCAACTGACTACGAGCAGTACTTC.

CDR3 region: CRPGQTYEQYF. The CDR3 DNA reads TGCAGACCGGGGCAGACCTACGAGCAGTACTTC. The rearrangement joins TRBV20-1 to TRBJ2-7; D might be TRBD1 or TRBD2, each matching 5 bases. Per the germline V gene, CDR1 is DFQATT and CDR2 is SNEGSKA (reference sequence). The CDR3 has 11 amino acids.

The chain links TRBV7-9 to TRBJ2-2, with 9 bases matching TRBD1. CDR1 and CDR2 (germline): SEHNR, FQNEAQ (reference sequence). The V segment lost 8 bases and the J segment 3 bases; nucleotides outside the gene matches: 10. The CDR3 covers 16 residues. CDR3 in amino acids: CASRTLDRGDTGELFF. CDR3 bases: TGTGCCAGCCGAACCTTGGACAGGGGTGACACCGGGGAGCTGTTTTTT.

As to this clone: This CDR3 is also generated by other DNA sequences in the sample. The chain uses TRBV15 and TRBJ2-5; no reliable D call. The V gene's germline CDR1 is LNHNV and CDR2 YYDKDF (reference sequence). V was shortened by 1 base and J by 3 bases, with 3 bases between the two germline ends. This CDR3 has 12 residues. The CDR3 protein is CATSRAEETQYF. DNA for the CDR3: TGTGCCACCAGCAGAGCCGAAGAGACCCAGTACTTC.

The CDR3 DNA follows: TGTGCCAGCAGTGAACCGGGCGGGAGGTACTACAATGAGCAGTTCTTC. Translation: CASSEPGGRYYNEQFF. The chain links TRBV2 to TRBJ2-1, with 8 bases matching TRBD2. J lost 3 bases, V lost 2 bases, and 6 bases had no gene match. Germline V gene data show CDR1 as SNHLY and CDR2 as FYNNEI. This CDR3 spans 16 amino acids. Supplemented by reference TRBV2 and TRBJ2-1, the full variable domain reads EPEVTQTPSHQVTQMGQEVILRCVPISNHLYFYWYRQILGQKVEFLVSFYNNEISEKSEIFDDQFSVERPDGSNFTLKIRSTKLEDSAMYFCASSEPGGRYYNEQFFGPGTRLTVL.

The chain links TRBV28 to TRBJ1-5; 8 nucleotides match TRBD1. Germline CDR1 reads MDHEN; CDR2 reads SYDVKM. This CDR3 contains 15 residues. V gave up 5 bases and J gave up 4 bases; unmatched junction bases: 7. The CDR3 sequence is CASSPSTGVNQPQHF. In nucleotides, the CDR3 is TGTGCCAGCAGTCCCTCGACAGGGGTAAATCAGCCCCAGCATTTT.

The chain recombines TRBV18 with TRBJ2-5; D is possibly TRBD2 (7 bases). Trimming took off 4 bases at V and 6 bases at J, with 18 bases between the two ends. The CDR3 is 15 residues long. CDR1 and CDR2 from the germline V gene are KGHSH and LQKENI. The CDR3 spells CASSQPGGILQTQYF. As DNA, the CDR3 is TGTGCCAGCTCACAACCGGGGGGCATCCTGCAGACCCAGTACTTC.

The J gene is TRBJ2-5, the V gene TRBV5-1, with 8 bases lining up with TRBD1. This CDR3 region has 14 residues. V lost 4 bases to trimming and J lost 3 bases; unmatched junction nucleotides: 5. Germline lookup yields CDR1 SGHRS and CDR2 YFSETQ. CDR3 nucleotides: TGCGCCAGCAGCACAGGACAGGGTGAAGAGACCCAGTACTTC. This translates into CASSTGQGEETQYF.